This TCR beta chain was sequenced during a study of beta chain features in type 1 diabetes. Study background: Investigators examined some 100,000,000 sorted cells across all samples. Study-level results: Moderately but significantly shorter TCRB CDR3s were found in Type 1 diabetes patients in all four CD4+ subsets. Relative to healthy donors, patients appeared to have naive, central memory and Treg TCRB repertoires that were more similar. HLA effects on TCRB rearrangement stayed unresolved here.

As every portion of the isolated RNA was reverse transcribed, the sequencing read expressed TCRB transcripts. TCRdb keeps only in-frame clones here, not all; method: immunoSEQ multiplex PCR. The table lists 630,000 or so clones, around 15% of them singletons. A note on this clone: What it recognizes is unknown.

V lost 6 bases to trimming and J lost 7 bases, with 16 bases between them. The length of the CDR3 is 13 residues. Looked up from germline, CDR1 is SQVTM and CDR2 is ANQGSEA. All of the sorted populations showed purity greater than 95%. This chain uses TRBV29-1 with TRBJ1-5; a possible D gene is TRBD1 (5 bases). The TCR originated in a man between 18 and 29 years old with type 1 diabetes. The sequenced sample was naive CD4+ T cells from blood. CDR3 bases: TGCAGCGTCAAGACAGCCCGAGGCCAGCCCCAGCATTTT. Amino acids: CSVKTARGQPQHF.